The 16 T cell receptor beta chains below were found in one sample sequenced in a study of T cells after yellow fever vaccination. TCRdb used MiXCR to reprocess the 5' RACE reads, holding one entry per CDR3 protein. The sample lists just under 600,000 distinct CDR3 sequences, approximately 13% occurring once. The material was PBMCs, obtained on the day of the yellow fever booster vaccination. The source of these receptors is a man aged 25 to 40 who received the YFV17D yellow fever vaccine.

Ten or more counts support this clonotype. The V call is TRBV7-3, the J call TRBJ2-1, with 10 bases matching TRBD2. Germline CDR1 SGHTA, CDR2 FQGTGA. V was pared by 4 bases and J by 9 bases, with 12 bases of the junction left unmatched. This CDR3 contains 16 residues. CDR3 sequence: CASSSSPLAGVSEQFF. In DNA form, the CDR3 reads TGTGCCAGCAGCTCAAGCCCGCTAGCGGGAGTTAGTGAGCAGTTCTTC.

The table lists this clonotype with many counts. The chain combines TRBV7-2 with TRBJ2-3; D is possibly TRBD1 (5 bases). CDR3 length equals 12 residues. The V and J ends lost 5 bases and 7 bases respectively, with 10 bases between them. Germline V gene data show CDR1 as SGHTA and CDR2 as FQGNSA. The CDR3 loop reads CASSVGPYTQYF. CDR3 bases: TGTGCCAGCAGCGTGGGGCCGTATACGCAGTATTTT.

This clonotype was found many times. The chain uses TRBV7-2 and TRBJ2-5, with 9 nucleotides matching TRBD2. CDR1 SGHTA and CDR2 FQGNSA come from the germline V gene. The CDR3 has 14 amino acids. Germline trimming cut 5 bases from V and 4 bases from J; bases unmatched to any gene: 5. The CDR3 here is CASSRSGRGETQYF. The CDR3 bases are TGTGCCAGCAGCCGTAGCGGGAGAGGAGAGACCCAGTACTTC.

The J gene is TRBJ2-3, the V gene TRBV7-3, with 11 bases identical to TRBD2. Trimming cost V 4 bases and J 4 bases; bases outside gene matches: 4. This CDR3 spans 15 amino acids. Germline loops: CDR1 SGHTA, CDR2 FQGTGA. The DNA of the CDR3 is TGTGCCAGCAGCTCCTTAGCGGGGGGGGCAGATACGCAGTATTTT. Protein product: CASSSLAGGADTQYF.

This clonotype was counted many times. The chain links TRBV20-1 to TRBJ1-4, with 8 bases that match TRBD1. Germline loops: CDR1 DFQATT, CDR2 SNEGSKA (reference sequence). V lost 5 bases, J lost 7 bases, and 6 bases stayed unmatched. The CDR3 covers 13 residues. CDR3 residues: CSAGQGIGEKLFF. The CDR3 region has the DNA TGCAGTGCTGGACAGGGTATCGGTGAAAAACTGTTTTTT.

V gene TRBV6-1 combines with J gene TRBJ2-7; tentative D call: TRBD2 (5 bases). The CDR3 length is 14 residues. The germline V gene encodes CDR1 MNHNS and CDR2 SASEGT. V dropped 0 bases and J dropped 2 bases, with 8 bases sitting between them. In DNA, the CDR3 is TGTGCCAGCAGTGAAGCGACTATCACCTACGAGCAGTACTTC. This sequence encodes CASSEATITYEQYF.

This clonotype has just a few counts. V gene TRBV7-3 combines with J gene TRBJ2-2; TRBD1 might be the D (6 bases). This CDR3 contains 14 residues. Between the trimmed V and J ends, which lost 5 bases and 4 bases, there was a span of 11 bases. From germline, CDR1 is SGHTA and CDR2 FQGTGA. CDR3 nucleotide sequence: TGTGCCAGCAGCATAGGGGGTGGCACCGGGGAGCTGTTTTTT. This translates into CASSIGGGTGELFF.

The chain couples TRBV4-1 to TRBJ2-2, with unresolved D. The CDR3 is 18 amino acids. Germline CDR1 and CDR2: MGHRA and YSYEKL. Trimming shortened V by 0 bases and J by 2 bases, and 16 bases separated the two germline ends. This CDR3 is CASSQDKPSQSNTGELFF. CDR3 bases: TGCGCCAGCAGCCAAGATAAGCCCTCCCAAAGTAACACCGGGGAGCTGTTTTTT.

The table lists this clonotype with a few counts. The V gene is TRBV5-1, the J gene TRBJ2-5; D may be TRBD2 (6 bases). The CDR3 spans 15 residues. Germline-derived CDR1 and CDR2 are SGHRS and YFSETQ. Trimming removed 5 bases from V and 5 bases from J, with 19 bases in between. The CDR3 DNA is TGCGCCAGCAGGCGGGTCCCAAGGGAGGAGGAGACCCAGTACTTC. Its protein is CASRRVPREEETQYF.

This CDR3 is CAIKPGAQDGELFF. The CDR3 DNA follows: TGTGCCATCAAACCGGGGGCCCAGGACGGGGAGCTGTTTTTT. This chain connects TRBV10-3 to TRBJ2-2; either TRBD1 or TRBD2 may fit D (6 bases each). CDR1 is ENHRY, CDR2 SYGVKD, per germline. V was trimmed by 7 bases and J by 7 bases, leaving 16 bases between them. This CDR3 has 14 residues.

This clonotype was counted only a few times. The CDR3 sequence: CSGGAGQDTEAFF. DNA of the CDR3: TGCAGTGGGGGGGCAGGGCAGGACACTGAAGCTTTCTTT. The chain joins TRBV20-1 to TRBJ1-1, with D possibly being TRBD1 (6 bases). The CDR3 sequence is 13 residues long. The V gene lost 7 bases and the J gene lost 3 bases, with 15 bases spanning the gap. Germline lookup yields CDR1 DFQATT and CDR2 SNEGSKA (reference sequence).

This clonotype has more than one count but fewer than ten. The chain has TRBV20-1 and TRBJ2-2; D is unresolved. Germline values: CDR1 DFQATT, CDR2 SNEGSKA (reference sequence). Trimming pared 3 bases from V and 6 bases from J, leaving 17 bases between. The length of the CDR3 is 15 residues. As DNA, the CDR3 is TGCAGTGCTAGTCAGACGGGCTCGATTTCCGGGGAGCTGTTTTTT. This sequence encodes CSASQTGSISGELFF.

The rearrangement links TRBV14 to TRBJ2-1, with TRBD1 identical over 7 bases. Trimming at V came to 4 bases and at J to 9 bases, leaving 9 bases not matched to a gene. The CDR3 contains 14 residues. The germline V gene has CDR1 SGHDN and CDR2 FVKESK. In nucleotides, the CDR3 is TGTGCCAGCAGCCTCCTGAGGGGGCTCAGTGAGCAGTTCTTC. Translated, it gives CASSLLRGLSEQFF.

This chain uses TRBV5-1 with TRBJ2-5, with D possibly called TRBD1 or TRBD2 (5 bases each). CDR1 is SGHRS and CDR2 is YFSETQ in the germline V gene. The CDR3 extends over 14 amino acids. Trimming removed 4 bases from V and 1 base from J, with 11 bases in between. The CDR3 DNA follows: TGCGCCAGCAGCGGGGGAATTCGCCAAGAGACCCAGTACTTC. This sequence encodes CASSGGIRQETQYF.

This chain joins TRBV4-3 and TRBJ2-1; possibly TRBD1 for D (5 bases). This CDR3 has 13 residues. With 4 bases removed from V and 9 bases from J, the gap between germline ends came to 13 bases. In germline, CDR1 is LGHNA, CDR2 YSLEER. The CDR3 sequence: CASSPMTVGEQFF. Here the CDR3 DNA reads TGCGCCAGCAGCCCGATGACAGTCGGTGAGCAGTTCTTC.

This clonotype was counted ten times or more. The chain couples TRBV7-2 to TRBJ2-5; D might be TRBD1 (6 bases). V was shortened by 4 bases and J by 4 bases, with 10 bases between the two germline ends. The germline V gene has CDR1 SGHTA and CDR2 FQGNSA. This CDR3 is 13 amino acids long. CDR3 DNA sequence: TGTGCCAGCAGCTCAGGACAGAGAGAGACCCAGTACTTC. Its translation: CASSSGQRETQYF.